This T cell receptor beta chain was captured by sequencing in a study of identical twins. V lost 2 bases to trimming and J lost 0 bases; unmatched junction nucleotides: 4. The CDR3 is 16 amino acids. CDR1 is SGDLS, CDR2 YYNGEE, per germline. MiXCR, run by TCRdb on the 5' RACE reads, gives a single entry per CDR3 protein. The sample has around 370,000 distinct CDR3 sequences, 7% to 9.5% seen once. This TCR was recovered from a woman aged 45-65 years in good health. Sequenced sample: naive T cells sorted from blood. The J gene is TRBJ2-1, the V gene TRBV9; 8 bases match TRBD2. The CDR3 bases are TGTGCCAGCAGCGTCAGAGCGGGAGTCTCCTACAATGAGCAGTTCTTC. This translates into CASSVRAGVSYNEQFF. The full variable domain, rest sourced from reference TRBV9 and TRBJ2-1, is DSGVTQTPKHLITATGQRVTLRCSPRSGDLSVYWYQQSLDQGLQFLIQYYNGEERAKGNILERFSAQQFPDLHSELNLSSLELGDSALYFCASSVRAGVSYNEQFFGPGTRLTVL.